This T cell receptor beta chain was sequenced during a study of T cell changes during pregnancy in multiple sclerosis. The CDR3 sequence is 16 residues long. Per the germline V gene, CDR1 is GTSNPN and CDR2 is SVGIG (reference sequence). V lost 0 bases to trimming and J lost 4 bases, with 16 bases between them. The repertoire was sequenced with immunoSEQ multiplex PCR; TCRdb's copy has only in-frame clones and lacks some. The data show roughly 56,000 clones, around 90% seen once. Sequences were derived from CD4+ T cells from peripheral blood mononuclear cells, sampled after pregnancy. This receptor was obtained from a female donor in good health, enrolled as a control in a pregnancy study. This chain connects TRBV30 to TRBJ1-5; D is perhaps TRBD1 (5 bases). Here the CDR3 reads CAWSVSTGRPNQPQHF. DNA of the CDR3: TGTGCCTGGAGTGTAAGCACAGGCAGACCGAATCAGCCCCAGCATTTT.